The sequence of this T cell receptor (beta chain) was determined in a study of blood T cells in healthy people across ages. Each donor was a healthy Caucasian individual from Russia, aged roughly 6 to 100. Isolation of PBMCs gave at least 7 million cells per sample. A minimum of 5.5 micrograms of total RNA was extracted per sample. Germline loops: CDR1 SGHTA, CDR2 FQGNSA. Unmatched junction bases numbered 14, after V lost 3 bases and J lost 15 bases. CDR3 size: 15 residues. As to this clonotype: This may be a read error: a much more frequent sequence differs by one nucleotide.

The use of a sample-barcoded 5' primer and a J-beta primer mix characterized a second PCR of about 6 to 12 cycles. TCRdb reprocessed the 5' RACE reads with MiXCR, giving one entry per CDR3 protein. The sample carries fewer than 800,000 distinct CDR3 sequences, roughly 32% recorded once. Sequenced: blood. The J gene is TRBJ2-4, the V gene TRBV7-2; 10 bases are a match to TRBD2. This receptor was obtained from a woman of 80 years or more in good health. The CDR3 loop reads CASSFMGLASEGLYF. In nucleotides, the CDR3 is TGTGCCAGCAGCTTCATGGGACTAGCGTCGGAGGGGCTGTACTTC.